Presented here are 19 T cell receptor beta chains from one specimen sequenced in a study of blood T cell repertoires in COVID-19. Profiled with immunoSEQ multiplex PCR; TCRdb holds only in-frame clones, not every one. The sample consists of fewer than 85,000 clones, around nine tenths of them appearing once. Sequenced sample: peripheral blood. Receptors originate from a human donor in a cohort sampled during active COVID-19.

This clone was seen more than once but under ten times. This chain joins TRBV11-2 and TRBJ2-7; 11 bases match TRBD1. With 5 bases clipped from V and 3 bases from J, the junction kept 9 bases outside the gene matches. The length of the CDR3 is 16 residues. Looked up from germline, CDR1 is SGHAT and CDR2 is FQNNGV. CDR3 in amino acids: CASSLFRTGGSYEQYF. The CDR3 nucleotides are TGTGCCAGCAGCCTATTTAGGACAGGGGGCAGCTACGAGCAGTACTTC.

The chain recombines TRBV5-1 with TRBJ2-7, with 11 bases matching TRBD1. Germline V gives CDR1 SGHRS, CDR2 YFSETQ. This CDR3 spans 14 amino acids. The J segment lost 6 bases and the V segment lost 4 bases, leaving 6 bases of the junction unmatched. The CDR3 here is CASSLWTGGAEQYF. CDR3 nucleotides: TGCGCCAGCAGCCTTTGGACAGGGGGCGCCGAGCAGTACTTC.

The rearrangement joins TRBV6-1 to TRBJ2-7, with D tentatively TRBD1 (5 bases). Per germline, CDR1 MNHNS and CDR2 SASEGT. Trimming removed 0 bases at V and 3 bases at J, with 9 bases between. The CDR3 is 14 amino acids. CDR3 region: CASSEAGRVYEQYF. CDR3 DNA: TGTGCCAGCAGTGAAGCCGGCAGGGTCTACGAGCAGTACTTC.

The chain is built from TRBV6-5 and TRBJ2-7; D gene uncertain. The CDR3 loop spans 14 amino acids. With 2 bases removed from V and 3 bases from J, the gap between germline ends came to 11 bases. The germline gives CDR1 MNHEY, CDR2 SVGAGI. CDR3 sequence: CASSYQAGNYEQYF. The CDR3 bases are TGTGCCAGCAGTTACCAAGCCGGTAACTACGAGCAGTACTTC.

The rearrangement joins TRBV11-2 to TRBJ1-2; 9 positions match TRBD1. There are 17 residues in the CDR3. CDR1 SGHAT and CDR2 FQNNGV come from the germline V gene. Trimming at V came to 7 bases and at J to 3 bases, leaving 15 bases not matched to a gene. CDR3 protein: CASTRGRWGQGDYGYTF. The CDR3 DNA reads as TGTGCCAGCACCCGCGGGAGGTGGGGACAGGGCGACTATGGCTACACCTTC.

V is TRBV11-2 and J is TRBJ1-5; TRBD1 is a possible D gene (5 bases). Germline V gene sequence: CDR1 SGHAT, CDR2 FQNNGV. The V and J ends lost 6 bases and 9 bases respectively, with 15 bases between them. This CDR3 is built from 13 residues. The CDR3 reads CASSLRQGSPQHF. CDR3 coding DNA: TGTGCCAGCAGTTTGAGGCAGGGCTCGCCCCAGCATTTT. Drawing the rest from reference TRBV11-2 and TRBJ1-5, the complete variable domain is EAGVAQSPRYKIIEKRQSVAFWCNPISGHATLYWYQQILGQGPKLLIQFQNNGVVDDSQLPKDRFSAERLKGVDSTLKIQPAKLEDSAVYLCASSLRQGSPQHFGDGTRLSIL.

The rearrangement joins TRBV5-6 to TRBJ2-7; TRBD1 aligns across 7 bases. The CDR3 consists of 14 residues. Looked up from germline, CDR1 is SGHDT and CDR2 is YYEEEE. Trimming at V came to 4 bases and at J to 0 bases, leaving 4 bases not matched to a gene. The CDR3 region has the DNA TGTGCCAGCAGCCCGGGACAGAACTCCTACGAGCAGTACTTC. Its protein is CASSPGQNSYEQYF.

V is TRBV5-6 and J is TRBJ1-2, with D uncertain. In germline, CDR1 is SGHDT, CDR2 YYEEEE. CDR3 length: 13 amino acids. V was pared by 0 bases and J by 3 bases, with 6 bases between. For the CDR3, the DNA is TGTGCCAGCAGCTTGGTGGCAGACTATGGCTACACCTTC. It yields the protein CASSLVADYGYTF.

The chain couples TRBV4-1 to TRBJ1-2; maybe TRBD1 (5 bases). Per the germline V gene, CDR1 is MGHRA and CDR2 is YSYEKL. V gave up 0 bases and J gave up 8 bases, with 19 bases separating them. CDR3 length equals 16 residues. CDR3 sequence reads: CASSQDLGGGVGGYTF. The CDR3, as DNA: TGCGCCAGCAGCCAAGATCTTGGGGGAGGGGTGGGCGGCTACACCTTC.

This clone was counted a few times. The chain is built from TRBV4-2 and TRBJ2-6; D not resolved. V was trimmed by 0 bases and J by 0 bases, leaving 6 bases between them. The germline V gene has CDR1 LGHNA and CDR2 YNFKEQ. The CDR3 length is 16 residues. The CDR3 DNA is TGTGCCAGCAGCCAAGAAGAGAGCTCTGGGGCCAACGTCCTGACTTTC. Protein sequence: CASSQEESSGANVLTF.

The CDR3 coding sequence is TGCAGCGTACGTAGGGAGACCTATGGCTACACCTTC. Protein sequence: CSVRRETYGYTF. The chain couples TRBV29-1 to TRBJ1-2; D call uncertain. This CDR3 is 12 amino acids long. CDR1 is SQVTM, CDR2 ANQGSEA, per germline. Trimming pared 6 bases from V and 4 bases from J, leaving 12 bases between.

The V gene is TRBV27, the J gene TRBJ2-7; possible D gene TRBD1, 5 bases. V shed 8 bases and J shed 5 bases, with 19 bases lying between them. Germline assignment: CDR1 MNHEY and CDR2 SMNVEV (reference sequence). This CDR3 contains 14 residues. The CDR3 here is CASGAHSRSDEQYF. The CDR3, as DNA: TGTGCCAGCGGGGCACACTCGCGGTCGGACGAGCAGTACTTC.

The V call is TRBV5-1, the J call TRBJ2-5, with a possible D match to TRBD1 (5 bases). Between the trimmed V and J ends, which lost 4 bases and 5 bases, there was a span of 12 bases. There are 13 residues in the CDR3. Germline loops: CDR1 SGHRS, CDR2 YFSETQ. This chain's CDR3 is CASSVDRDETQYF. CDR3 coding DNA: TGCGCCAGCAGCGTAGACAGAGATGAGACCCAGTACTTC.

The gene calls are TRBV7-2 and TRBJ2-7; 7 bases are shared with TRBD1. Germline loops: CDR1 SGHTA, CDR2 FQGNSA. The CDR3 extends over 21 amino acids. V trimming: 0 bases; J trimming: 2 bases; junction bases outside the gene matches: 22. This chain's CDR3 is CASSLASTLGVDRRTPYEQYF. The CDR3 bases are TGTGCCAGCAGCTTAGCGTCTACCCTCGGGGTGGACAGGCGAACTCCCTACGAGCAGTACTTC.

The CDR3 loop reads CASSYRAEATEAFF. The DNA of the CDR3 is TGTGCCAGCAGCTACAGGGCGGAAGCCACTGAAGCTTTCTTT. The rearrangement links TRBV7-3 to TRBJ1-1; D might be TRBD1 (6 bases). CDR3 length equals 14 residues. Germline lookup yields CDR1 SGHTA and CDR2 FQGTGA. V dropped 4 bases and J dropped 4 bases, with 13 bases sitting between them.

The rearrangement links TRBV29-1 to TRBJ2-7; 7 positions agree with TRBD1. Germline-derived CDR1 and CDR2 are SQVTM and ANQGSEA. This CDR3 contains 12 residues. CDR3 nucleotide sequence: TGCAGTGCCCGGGACAGAACGGACGAGCAGTACTTC. Translation gives CSARDRTDEQYF.

This sequence joins TRBV6-5 and TRBJ2-7; 9 bases align to TRBD1. Trimming cost V 10 bases and J 7 bases; bases outside gene matches: 11. CDR3 size: 13 residues. Germline V CDR1 and CDR2: MNHEY, SVGAGI. CDR3 amino acids: CATSTGGSSEQYF. The CDR3 DNA follows: TGTGCCACTTCGACAGGGGGGTCAAGTGAGCAGTACTTC.

CDR3 loop: CASSLLIGPGDEKLFF. The CDR3 DNA is TGTGCCAGCAGCTTGTTAATTGGTCCAGGGGATGAAAAACTGTTTTTT. The rearrangement links TRBV5-6 to TRBJ1-4, with D possibly TRBD1 on 6 matching bases. CDR1 SGHDT and CDR2 YYEEEE come from the germline V gene. The CDR3 is 16 residues long. The germline V and J ends were trimmed by 1 base and 6 bases, with 16 bases remaining between them.

The CDR3 spells CASSLSRGQNEQYF. CDR3 coding DNA: TGTGCCAGCAGTTTATCCCGGGGACAGAACGAGCAGTACTTC. The chain uses TRBV27 and TRBJ2-7; 7 positions agree with TRBD1. There are 14 residues in the CDR3. V lost 0 bases and J lost 5; bases outside the gene matches: 4. Germline V lookup: CDR1 MNHEY, CDR2 SMNVEV (reference sequence).